Presented here are 4 T cell receptor beta chains from one specimen sequenced in a study of shared clonotypes between healthy human individuals. Method: immunoSEQ multiplex PCR; TCRdb's copy keeps in-frame clones and lacks some. The sample consists of 110,000 or so clones, around two thirds of them appearing once. Sequenced input: memory CD8+ T cells sorted from blood. The subset here: CD45RO+ cells pooled with CCR7-negative TemRA cells. The source of these receptors is a woman in her twenties or thirties in good health.

V gene TRBV27 combines with J gene TRBJ1-2; D is perhaps TRBD1 (5 bases). V lost 3 bases and J 3 bases, leaving 17 bases between the germline ends. This CDR3 is built from 16 residues. CDR1 is MNHEY, CDR2 SMNVEV, per germline (reference sequence). The CDR3, as DNA: TGTGCCAGCAGTTTGTATGGGGCAGCTCTGTACTATGGCTACACCTTC. Translation: CASSLYGAALYYGYTF.

J is TRBJ2-5 and V is TRBV25-1; 9 bases fit TRBD1. CDR3 length: 14 amino acids. CDR1 and CDR2 (germline): MGHDK, SYGVNS. V was clipped by 2 bases and J by 4 bases; unmatched bases: 2. The CDR3 sequence: CASSEGTGRETQYF. The DNA for the CDR3 is TGTGCCAGCAGTGAAGGGACAGGGAGAGAGACCCAGTACTTC.

This clone was found once. Since a much larger clone is just one base distant, this may be a read error. The chain recombines TRBV5-4 with TRBJ2-7; D gene ambiguous. CDR1 is SGHNT and CDR2 is YYREEE in the germline V gene (reference sequence). CDR3 size: 12 residues. V lost 2 bases, J lost 3 bases, and 6 bases lay in between. The chain's CDR3 is CASSLGNYEQYF. The CDR3, as DNA: TGTGCCAGCAGCTTAGGGAACTACGAGCAGTACTTC.

The chain employs TRBV19 and TRBJ1-1, with D possibly matching TRBD1 (5 bases). This CDR3 region has 16 residues. Per germline, CDR1 LNHDA and CDR2 SQIVND (reference sequence). V lost 1 base and J lost 5, with 17 bases in between. The CDR3 DNA sequence: TGTGCCAGTAGTATAGCCTCTCCTGGGGGATGGACTGAAGCTTTCTTT. Its translation: CASSIASPGGWTEAFF.